The source of this TCR beta chain is a study of blood T cell repertoires in COVID-19. Study-wide background: Spain, Italy and the United States supplied samples that represented acute and convalescent COVID-19.

Germline V gene lookup returns CDR1 SGHRS and CDR2 YFSETQ. V dropped 0 bases and J dropped 2; count of bases not matched to a gene: 5. The CDR3 is 16 amino acids. As originally analysed: Counts of nucleated cells, estimated from reference gene primer amplification, were obtained. Method: immunoSEQ multiplex PCR; TCRdb's copy keeps in-frame clones and lacks some. That table gives V, J and clone size, and the DNA gave D and trimming. This table holds more than 200,000 clones, about 79% found once. The material sequenced was peripheral blood. The source is an elderly man with acute or convalescent COVID-19. The gene calls are TRBV5-1 and TRBJ2-1; 7 nucleotides line up with TRBD2. The CDR3: CASSLEGRGTYNEQFF. DNA for the CDR3: TGCGCCAGCAGCTTGGAGGGGCGGGGGACCTACAATGAGCAGTTCTTC. Complete variable domain (other parts from reference TRBV5-1 and TRBJ2-1): KAGVTQTPRYLIKTRGQQVTLSCSPISGHRSVSWYQQTPGQGLQFLFEYFSETQRNKGNFPGRFSGRQFSNSRSEMNVSTLELGDSALYLCASSLEGRGTYNEQFFGPGTRLTVL.